This T cell receptor (beta chain) was profiled in a study of T cell clonality in common variable immunodeficiency. Diagnosis required reduced IgG, IgA and/or IgM with specific antibody deficiency. Aged about 9 to 64 years, CVID subjects averaged roughly 43 years old. This clone was detected a few times. Its antigen is as yet unknown. The sequence runs out 3 residues before the end of the CDR3; the remainder is reconstructed from the germline J gene. Unmatched junction bases numbered 5, after V lost 2 bases and J lost 4 bases. CDR3 length: 14 residues. Germline V lookup: CDR1 SGHTA, CDR2 FQGTGA. The table came from immunoSEQ multiplex PCR; TCRdb's copy has only in-frame clones and leaves some out. Singletons are absent from the sample, which has approximately 35,000 clones. Study-level findings and limits: Common variable immunodeficiency TCR beta sequences reportedly had fewer deletions and N-nucleotide insertions.

The rearrangement uses TRBV7-3 and TRBJ2-7; 7 nucleotides match TRBD1. The clonotype was recovered from a human donor with common variable immunodeficiency. Sequenced: peripheral blood mononuclear cells. CDR3 DNA, as far as it was read: TGTGCCAGCAGCTTAGCTACAGGGGTATACGAG. Protein product: CASSLATGVYE. Given in full, the CDR3 is CASSLATGVYEQYF.